One sample yielded the 20 T cell receptor beta chains listed below, sequenced in a study of blood T cell repertoires in COVID-19. Assay: immunoSEQ multiplex PCR; the TCRdb copy retains only in-frame clones and omits some. This sample carries roughly 180,000 clones, 75% to 90% of them seen once, and the ten largest clones take 6.2%. The sequenced sample was PBMCs or T cells enriched from blood (not recorded which). The origin of the receptors is a man aged 35 to 55 who had recovered from COVID-19.

This chain connects TRBV9 to TRBJ2-3; 8 nucleotides match TRBD2. The CDR3 contains 18 residues. The trim removed 0 bases at V and 4 bases at J, leaving 13 bases unmatched. Germline CDR1 SGDLS, CDR2 YYNGEE. DNA of the CDR3: TGTGCCAGCAGCGTAGTAAGGGGAAGCGGGGGTTCCTCAGATACGCAGTATTTT. Its protein is CASSVVRGSGGSSDTQYF.

V gene TRBV7-2 combines with J gene TRBJ1-3; D might be TRBD1 (5 bases). This CDR3 is built from 15 residues. Per the germline V gene, CDR1 is SGHTA and CDR2 is FQGNSA. Trimming cost V 4 bases and J 3 bases, with 13 bases left between them. The chain's CDR3 is CASSWGGGGGNTIYF. Here the CDR3 DNA reads TGTGCCAGCAGCTGGGGGGGAGGTGGTGGAAACACCATATATTTT.

The chain carries TRBV6-5 and TRBJ1-1; no firm D call. Trimming took 8 bases from V and 5 from J, leaving 18 bases between them. Germline V gene sequence: CDR1 MNHEY, CDR2 SVGAGI. The CDR3 is 14 residues long. The CDR3 sequence is CASQPAGGRTEAFF. The CDR3, as DNA: TGTGCCAGCCAACCCGCGGGCGGCCGTACTGAAGCTTTCTTT.

This clone was observed a handful of times. The rearrangement links TRBV5-8 to TRBJ1-2, with 7 bases identical to TRBD1. Germline CDR1 is SGHTS and CDR2 is YDEGEE. J gave up 4 bases and V 2 bases, and 8 bases lay outside the gene matches. This CDR3 has 15 residues. The CDR3: CASSFNTGVGYGYTF. In DNA, the CDR3 is TGTGCCAGCAGCTTTAACACAGGGGTTGGCTATGGCTACACCTTC.

The table lists this clone with a count of one. This chain links TRBV20-1 with TRBJ1-3, with 8 bases aligning to TRBD1. This CDR3 has 18 amino acids. Germline CDR1 and CDR2: DFQATT and SNEGSKA (reference sequence). Trimming at V came to 3 bases and at J to 0 bases, leaving 13 bases not matched to a gene. CDR3 sequence (DNA): TGCAGTGCTAGTTTCCGGACAGGGAGAATATACTCTGGAAACACCATATATTTT. Translation gives CSASFRTGRIYSGNTIYF.

The rearrangement links TRBV6-5 to TRBJ1-3; TRBD1 might be the D (5 bases). Trimming shortened V by 6 bases and J by 0 bases, and 12 bases separated the two germline ends. Germline V gives CDR1 MNHEY, CDR2 SVGAGI. This CDR3 region has 15 residues. This CDR3 is CASSDSIHSGNTIYF. DNA for the CDR3: TGTGCCAGCAGCGACAGCATCCACTCTGGAAACACCATATATTTT.

CDR3 sequence reads: CASSPGERANVLTF. Written as DNA, the CDR3 is TGTGCCAGCAGCCCCGGGGAGCGGGCCAACGTCCTGACTTTC. V and J are TRBV11-2 and TRBJ2-6, with D tentatively TRBD2 (5 bases). V lost 5 bases to trimming and J lost 5 bases, with 10 bases between them. CDR1 and CDR2 (germline): SGHAT, FQNNGV. The CDR3 spans 14 residues.

The V call is TRBV7-6, the J call TRBJ2-3, with 10 bases fitting TRBD1. The CDR3 spans 15 residues. Trimming removed 6 bases from V and 2 bases from J; junction bases left unmatched: 5. The germline V gene has CDR1 SGHVS and CDR2 FNYEAQ. The CDR3: CASRGDRGFTDTQYF. The CDR3 DNA reads as TGTGCCAGCAGGGGGGACAGGGGTTTCACAGATACGCAGTATTTT.

CDR3 protein: CAWSEGATYEQYF. CDR3 nucleotides: TGTGCCTGGAGTGAGGGGGCAACCTACGAGCAGTACTTC. The chain joins TRBV30 to TRBJ2-7, with TRBD1 identical over 7 bases. The germline CDR1 and CDR2 sequences are GTSNPN and SVGIG (reference sequence). The CDR3 has 13 amino acids. Trimming took 1 base from V and 2 from J; bases not matched to a gene: 2.

The CDR3 DNA reads as TGCGCCACCATGACCCCCGGGACTAGCGGGGGGATGAGGTCGAAGACCCAGTACTTC. This codes for CATMTPGTSGGMRSKTQYF. The V and J genes are TRBV10-1 and TRBJ2-5; 15 positions match TRBD2. Germline CDR1 reads WNHNN; CDR2 reads SYGVQD (reference sequence). The V and J ends lost 10 bases and 6 bases, in that order; junction bases with no gene match: 21. CDR3 length: 19 amino acids.

CDR3 in DNA: TGTGCCAGCAGTGAAGCGCAGGGGAATGAGCAGTTCTTC. It codes for CASSEAQGNEQFF. V is TRBV6-1 and J is TRBJ2-1, with D maybe TRBD1 (6 bases). The germline gives CDR1 MNHNS, CDR2 SASEGT. Trimming took 0 bases from V and 7 from J, leaving 7 bases between them. The CDR3 has 13 amino acids.

The chain links TRBV15 to TRBJ1-4; D uncertain. The CDR3 is made up of 16 amino acids. Trimming cost V 0 bases and J 7 bases, with 15 bases left between them. Per germline, CDR1 LNHNV and CDR2 YYDKDF (reference sequence). CDR3 region: CATSRDRRGSGEKLFF. Written as DNA, the CDR3 is TGTGCCACCAGCAGAGACAGAAGAGGTTCTGGTGAAAAACTGTTTTTT. The full variable domain, rest sourced from reference TRBV15 and TRBJ1-4, is DAMVIQNPRYQVTQFGKPVTLSCSQTLNHNVMYWYQQKSSQAPKLLFHYYDKDFNNEADTPDNFQSRRPNTSFCFLDIRSPGLGDTAMYLCATSRDRRGSGEKLFFGSGTQLSVL.

The gene calls are TRBV28 and TRBJ1-4, with TRBD1 as a possible D gene (6 bases). The CDR3 is made up of 14 amino acids. Germline-derived CDR1 and CDR2 are MDHEN and SYDVKM. The V end was cut by 5 bases, the J end by 7 bases, with 14 bases between. The CDR3, as DNA: TGTGCCAGCAGTACGACAGGTTGGCGTGAAAAACTGTTTTTT. Translating it yields CASSTTGWREKLFF.

This chain links TRBV30 with TRBJ1-5; D is possibly TRBD1 (5 bases). Trimming left V 2 bases short and J 4 bases short, with 9 bases between. The CDR3 has 13 amino acids. Germline CDR1 is GTSNPN and CDR2 is SVGIG (reference sequence). CDR3 loop: CAWSTRGNQPQHF. The CDR3 coding sequence is TGTGCCTGGAGTACTCGGGGGAATCAGCCCCAGCATTTT.

The rearrangement joins TRBV15 to TRBJ1-1, with D possibly TRBD1 on 5 matching bases. The V gene's germline CDR1 is LNHNV and CDR2 YYDKDF (reference sequence). The CDR3 contains 15 residues. Deletions cut 0 bases from V and 1 base from J, with 9 bases between. The CDR3 spells CATSRDRGGNTEAFF. CDR3 nucleotide sequence: TGTGCCACCAGCAGAGATAGGGGTGGGAACACTGAAGCTTTCTTT.

This sequence joins TRBV19 and TRBJ1-4; D not certain. Germline values: CDR1 LNHDA, CDR2 SQIVND (reference sequence). This CDR3 is built from 14 residues. V lost 3 bases and J 5 bases, leaving 10 bases between the germline ends. CDR3 loop: CASSIATLNEKLFF. CDR3 sequence (DNA): TGTGCCAGTAGTATCGCAACTCTGAATGAAAAACTGTTTTTT.

On this clone: Within the sample, other DNA sequences also encode this same CDR3. The chain couples TRBV29-1 to TRBJ1-2, with no clear D. CDR1 and CDR2 (germline): SQVTM, ANQGSEA. Deletions cut 4 bases from V and 8 bases from J, with 14 bases between. CDR3 size: 12 residues. CDR3 loop: CSVGGGVGGYTF. DNA of the CDR3: TGCAGCGTTGGAGGCGGGGTTGGGGGCTACACCTTC.

This chain links TRBV9 with TRBJ2-2, with a possible D match to TRBD1 (5 bases). The V gene's germline CDR1 is SGDLS and CDR2 YYNGEE. Trimming pared 3 bases from V and 5 bases from J, leaving 11 bases between. The CDR3 spans 14 residues. The DNA for the CDR3 is TGTGCCAGCAGCGAGGGGCTAGTAACCGGGGAGCTGTTTTTT. Protein product: CASSEGLVTGELFF.

This chain joins TRBV5-1 and TRBJ2-1; TRBD2 agrees at 7 bases. There are 12 residues in the CDR3. V gave up 4 bases and J gave up 12 bases; unmatched junction bases: 7. The germline gives CDR1 SGHRS, CDR2 YFSETQ. The DNA for the CDR3 is TGCGCCAGCAGCAGGGAGGGTCGTGTGCAGTTCTTC. Protein sequence: CASSREGRVQFF. The full variable domain, its missing parts supplied by reference TRBV5-1 and TRBJ2-1, is KAGVTQTPRYLIKTRGQQVTLSCSPISGHRSVSWYQQTPGQGLQFLFEYFSETQRNKGNFPGRFSGRQFSNSRSEMNVSTLELGDSALYLCASSREGRVQFFGPGTRLTVL.

This clone was observed a few times. In the same sample, other DNA sequences code for this CDR3. This chain links TRBV6-1 with TRBJ1-1, with 8 bases identical to TRBD1. Germline V CDR1 and CDR2: MNHNS, SASEGT. This CDR3 contains 14 residues. V lost 1 base, J lost 3 bases, and 1 base stayed unmatched. CDR3 sequence reads: CASSEDRGDTEAFF. CDR3 DNA: TGTGCCAGCAGTGAAGACAGGGGGGACACTGAAGCTTTCTTT.